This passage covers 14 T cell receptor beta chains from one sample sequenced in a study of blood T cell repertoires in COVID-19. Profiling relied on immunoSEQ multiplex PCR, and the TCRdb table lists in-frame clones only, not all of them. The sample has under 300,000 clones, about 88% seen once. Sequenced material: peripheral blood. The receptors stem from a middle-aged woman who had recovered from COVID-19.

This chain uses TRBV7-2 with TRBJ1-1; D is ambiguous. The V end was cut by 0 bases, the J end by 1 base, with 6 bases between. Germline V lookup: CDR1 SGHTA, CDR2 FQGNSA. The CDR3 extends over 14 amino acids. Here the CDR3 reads CASSLAWQNTEAFF. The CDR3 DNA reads TGTGCCAGCAGCTTAGCATGGCAGAACACTGAAGCTTTCTTT.

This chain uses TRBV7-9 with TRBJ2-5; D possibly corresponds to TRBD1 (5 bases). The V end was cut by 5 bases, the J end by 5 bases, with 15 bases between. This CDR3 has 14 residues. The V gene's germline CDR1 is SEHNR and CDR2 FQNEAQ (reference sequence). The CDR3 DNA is TGTGCCAGCAGCGAATCAGGGCACCGGGAGACCCAGTACTTC. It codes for CASSESGHRETQYF.

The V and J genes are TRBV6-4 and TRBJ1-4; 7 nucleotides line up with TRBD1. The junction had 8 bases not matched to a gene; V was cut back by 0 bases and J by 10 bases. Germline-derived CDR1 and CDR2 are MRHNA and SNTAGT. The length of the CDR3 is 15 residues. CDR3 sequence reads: CASSDSGQIQGKLFF. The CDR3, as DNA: TGTGCCAGCAGTGACTCGGGACAGATTCAGGGAAAACTGTTTTTT.

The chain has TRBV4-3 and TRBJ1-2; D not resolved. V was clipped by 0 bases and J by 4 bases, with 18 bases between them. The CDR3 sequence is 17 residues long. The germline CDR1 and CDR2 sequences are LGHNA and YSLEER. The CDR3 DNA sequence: TGCGCCAGCAGCCAAGATACGGGATTATGGGGAGGCTATGGCTACACCTTC. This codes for CASSQDTGLWGGYGYTF.

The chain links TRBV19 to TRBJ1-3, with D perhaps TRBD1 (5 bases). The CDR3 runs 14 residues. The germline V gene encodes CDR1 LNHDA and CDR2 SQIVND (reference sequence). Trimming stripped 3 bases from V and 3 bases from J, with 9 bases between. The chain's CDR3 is CASSMGGSGNTIYF. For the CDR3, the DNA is TGTGCCAGTAGTATGGGGGGAAGTGGAAACACCATATATTTT.

CDR3 in amino acids: CASRTSGRATGANVLTF. Written as DNA, the CDR3 is TGTGCCAGCAGAACTAGCGGGAGGGCCACTGGGGCCAACGTCCTGACTTTC. The chain combines TRBV27 with TRBJ2-6; TRBD2 aligns across 13 bases. CDR1 and CDR2 from the germline V gene are MNHEY and SMNVEV (reference sequence). This CDR3 region has 17 residues. The V gene end was trimmed by 6 bases and the J gene end by 2 bases; junction bases not matched to a gene: 4.

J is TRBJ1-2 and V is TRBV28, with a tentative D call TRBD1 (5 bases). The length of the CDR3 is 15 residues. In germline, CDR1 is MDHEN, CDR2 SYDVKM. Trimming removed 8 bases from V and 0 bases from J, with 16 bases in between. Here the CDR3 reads CASVGGTLTNYGYTF. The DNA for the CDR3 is TGTGCCAGCGTGGGAGGGACTCTTACTAACTATGGCTACACCTTC.

This CDR3 is CSVWTGGNYGYTF. The CDR3, as DNA: TGCAGCGTTTGGACAGGGGGCAACTATGGCTACACCTTC. The chain links TRBV29-1 to TRBJ1-2; 11 bases align to TRBD1. The CDR3 contains 13 residues. Germline CDR1 reads SQVTM; CDR2 reads ANQGSEA. Losses at the gene ends were 5 bases for V and 2 bases for J; bases not matched to a gene: 1.

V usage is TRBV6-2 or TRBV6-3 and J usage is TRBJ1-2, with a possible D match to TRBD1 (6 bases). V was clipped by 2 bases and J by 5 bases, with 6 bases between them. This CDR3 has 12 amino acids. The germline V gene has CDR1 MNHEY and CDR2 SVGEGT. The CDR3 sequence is CASSYTGYGYTF. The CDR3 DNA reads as TGTGCCAGCAGTTACACAGGGTATGGCTACACCTTC.

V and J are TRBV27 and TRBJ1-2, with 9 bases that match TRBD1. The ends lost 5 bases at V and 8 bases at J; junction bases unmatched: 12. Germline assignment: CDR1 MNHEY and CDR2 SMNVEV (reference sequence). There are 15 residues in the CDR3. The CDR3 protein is CASSTDPGTGLGYTF. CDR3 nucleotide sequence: TGTGCCAGCAGTACGGACCCCGGGACAGGGTTGGGCTACACCTTC.

CDR3 sequence (DNA): TGTGCCAGCAGTGAACAGGCCGCTGGCTATGGCTACACCTTC. This sequence encodes CASSEQAAGYGYTF. V usage is TRBV2 and J usage is TRBJ1-2, with unresolved D. The germline gives CDR1 SNHLY, CDR2 FYNNEI. Trimming left V 2 bases short and J 4 bases short, with 11 bases between. This CDR3 region has 14 residues.

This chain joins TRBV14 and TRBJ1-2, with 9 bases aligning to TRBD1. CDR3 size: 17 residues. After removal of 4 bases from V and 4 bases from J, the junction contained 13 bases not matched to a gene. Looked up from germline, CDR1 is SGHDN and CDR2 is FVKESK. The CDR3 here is CASSLLSGTGSPYGYTF. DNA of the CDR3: TGTGCCAGCAGCCTCCTTTCCGGGACAGGGAGCCCCTATGGCTACACCTTC. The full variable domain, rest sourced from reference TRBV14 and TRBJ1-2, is EAGVTQFPSHSVIEKGQTVTLRCDPISGHDNLYWYRRVMGKEIKFLLHFVKESKQDESGMPNNRFLAERTGGTYSTLKVQPAELEDSGVYFCASSLLSGTGSPYGYTFGSGTRLTVV.

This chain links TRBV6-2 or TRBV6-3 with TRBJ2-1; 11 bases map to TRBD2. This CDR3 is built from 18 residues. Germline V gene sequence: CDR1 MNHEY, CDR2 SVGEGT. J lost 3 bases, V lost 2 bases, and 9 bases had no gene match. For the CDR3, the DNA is TGTGCCAGCAGTTACCCTGCTAGCGGGAGGCATAACTACAATGAGCAGTTCTTC. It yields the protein CASSYPASGRHNYNEQFF.

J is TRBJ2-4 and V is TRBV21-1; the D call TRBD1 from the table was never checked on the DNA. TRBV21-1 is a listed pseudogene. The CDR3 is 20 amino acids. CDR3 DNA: TGTGCCAGCAGCAAATGGGGGACAGCAAACTCAAAATTAGCCAAAAACATTCAGTACTTC. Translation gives CASSKWGTANSKLAKNIQYF.